In its sample, the clone carrying this T cell receptor beta chain was seen once. Its target is not known. This entry belongs to a study of cytomegalovirus exposure and HLA in healthy donors. Study-wide points: Most TCR sequences were uncommon, yet certain public TCRs appeared in many donors. Most subjects had HLA-A and HLA-B alleles reportedly predicted accurately by TCR beta sequences. An apparent linkage of common viral pathogens to several of the most significant clusters emerged in a later analysis.

Vbeta (60) and Jbeta (13) primers were used in the PCR. Method: immunoSEQ multiplex PCR; TCRdb's copy keeps in-frame clones and lacks some. The sample has 150,000 to 200,000 clones; around 81% are singletons. These donors, healthy bone marrow donors, were studied. The CDR3 contains 11 residues. CDR1 is SQVTM, CDR2 ANQGSEA, per germline. Trimming took off 3 bases at V and 3 bases at J, with 5 bases between the two ends. The receptor's source is a woman in her forties in good health and CMV-seronegative. V gene TRBV29-1 combines with J gene TRBJ1-2, with D perhaps matching TRBD1 (5 bases). Sequencing used PBMCs. The chain's CDR3 is CSVDRDYGYTF. The DNA for the CDR3 is TGCAGCGTTGACAGGGACTATGGCTACACCTTC.